The present T cell receptor (beta chain) was sequenced within a study of T cells in localized non-small cell lung cancer. The V gene lost 8 bases and the J gene lost 1 base, with 9 bases spanning the gap. CDR3 length: 13 residues. CDR1 and CDR2 from the germline V gene are MNHEY and SVGAGI. Sequenced by immunoSEQ multiplex PCR; TCRdb stores in-frame clones only, minus some. The sample has about 25,000 clones; approximately 84% are singletons. Points from the study as a whole: Higher T cell density in the blood was associated with longer overall survival, whereas higher adjacent-lung clonality associated with shorter survival.

A remark on this clone: The antigen remains undetermined.

The chain carries TRBV6-5 and TRBJ1-3; no firm D call. Sequenced material: peripheral blood, taken before any cancer treatment. The origin of this receptor is a male donor aged 60 or over with stage II squamous cell lung carcinoma. The DNA of the CDR3 is TGTGCCAGCGGCCTGGGGTCTGGAAACACCATATATTTT. It is translated as CASGLGSGNTIYF.